This TCR beta chain was observed in a study of PD-1 blockade in classical Hodgkin lymphoma. V lost 5 bases to trimming and J lost 3 bases, with 14 bases between them. Germline CDR1 is MDHEN and CDR2 is SYDVKM. CDR3 length: 14 residues. Libraries were prepared by immunoSEQ multiplex PCR; TCRdb keeps only in-frame clonotypes and omits some of them. This table has 90,000 to 120,000 clones, 80% to 90% appearing once. Every patient was affected by relapse after autologous stem cell transplantation, while exposure to brentuximab vedotin was not uniform. The V and J genes are TRBV28 and TRBJ2-7, with D perhaps matching TRBD1 (6 bases). The material was peripheral blood mononuclear cells (PBMCs), obtained before the second cycle of nivolumab. The TCR originated in a human donor with classical Hodgkin lymphoma. The CDR3 loop reads CASSREGGFYEQYF. The CDR3, as DNA: TGTGCCAGCAGTAGAGAAGGGGGTTTCTACGAGCAGTACTTC.